This T cell receptor beta chain was recorded in a study of blood T cells in healthy people across ages. A J-beta primer mix and a sample-barcoded 5' primer were used in a second PCR of about 7 to 12 cycles. Every single cDNA molecule received a tag from a template-switch adaptor with 12 random nucleotides. TCRdb reprocessed the 5' RACE reads via MiXCR and lists one record per CDR3 protein. The sample lists about 1.7 million distinct CDR3 sequences; over 25% were seen once. PBMCs were isolated at a quantity of at least 6.5 million per sample. The V end lost 6 bases, the J end lost 6 bases, and 13 bases lay between the germline ends. Germline CDR1 is MDHEN and CDR2 is SYDVKM. The CDR3 consists of 13 residues. This clonotype was detected many times.

This chain joins TRBV28 and TRBJ2-3; D perhaps matches TRBD1 (5 bases). The origin of this receptor is a young woman in good health. The sequencing input was blood. DNA for the CDR3: TGTGCCAGCAGGGGGCTTTACCGGGATACGCAGTATTTT. Translated, it gives CASRGLYRDTQYF.